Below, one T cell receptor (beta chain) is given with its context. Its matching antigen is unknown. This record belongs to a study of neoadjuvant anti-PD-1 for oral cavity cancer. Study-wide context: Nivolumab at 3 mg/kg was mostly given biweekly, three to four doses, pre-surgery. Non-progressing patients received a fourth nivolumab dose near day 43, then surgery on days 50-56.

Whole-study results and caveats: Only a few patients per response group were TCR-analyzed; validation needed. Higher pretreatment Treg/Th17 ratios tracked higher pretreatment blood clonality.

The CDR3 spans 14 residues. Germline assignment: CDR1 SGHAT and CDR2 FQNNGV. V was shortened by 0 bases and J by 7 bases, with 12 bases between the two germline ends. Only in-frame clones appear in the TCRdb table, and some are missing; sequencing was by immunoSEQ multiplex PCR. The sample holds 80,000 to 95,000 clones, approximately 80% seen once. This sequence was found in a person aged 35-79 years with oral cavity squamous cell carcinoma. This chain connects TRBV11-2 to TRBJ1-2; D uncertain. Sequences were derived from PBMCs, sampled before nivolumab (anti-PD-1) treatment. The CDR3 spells CASSLEAGGRGYTF. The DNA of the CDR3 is TGTGCCAGCAGCTTAGAGGCGGGCGGGCGTGGCTACACCTTC.